Given below is one T cell receptor beta chain in context. The repertoire was sequenced with immunoSEQ multiplex PCR; TCRdb's copy has only in-frame clones and lacks some. The sample lists more than 200,000 clones, about 86% occurring once. The data are from a study of blood T cell repertoires in COVID-19. Study as a whole: The study drew acute and convalescent COVID-19 samples from the United States, Italy and Spain. T cells, B-cell-depleted T cells, or PBMCs supplied cDNA or gDNA.

The clonotype was recovered from a woman between 45 and 65 years old with acute or convalescent COVID-19. The source material was peripheral blood.

CDR3 sequence reads: CASSLVLDTQYF. The CDR3 bases are TGTGCCAGCAGCTTGGTTCTGGATACGCAGTATTTT. The chain couples TRBV5-6 to TRBJ2-3; no reliable D call. Deletions cut 0 bases from V and 6 bases from J, with 5 bases between. From germline, CDR1 is SGHDT and CDR2 YYEEEE. The CDR3 is made up of 12 amino acids.